This entry lists 23 T cell receptor beta chains sequenced from one sample in a study of cytomegalovirus exposure and HLA in healthy donors. The PCR used 60 Vbeta and 13 Jbeta primers. Generated by immunoSEQ multiplex PCR, the TCRdb table keeps only in-frame clones and is missing some. This table holds about 150,000 clones, about two thirds found once. The sequenced material came from PBMCs. The receptors come from a man in his forties in good health and CMV-seronegative.

This rearrangement joins TRBV5-6 to TRBJ2-5, with D possibly TRBD1 on 8 matching bases. In germline, CDR1 is SGHDT, CDR2 YYEEEE. The length of the CDR3 is 14 residues. Trimming stripped 2 bases from V and 5 bases from J, with 13 bases between. CDR3 loop: CASSFGQGGETQYF. CDR3 sequence (DNA): TGTGCCAGCAGCTTCGGACAGGGAGGGGAGACCCAGTACTTC.

This clone was counted only a few times. The genes are TRBV2 and TRBJ2-1, with 10 bases lining up with TRBD1. The germline CDR1 and CDR2 sequences are SNHLY and FYNNEI. J lost 2 bases, V lost 0 bases, and 1 base had no gene match. The CDR3 contains 16 residues. CDR3 in amino acids: CASSEAGTGAYNEQFF. CDR3 coding DNA: TGTGCCAGCAGTGAAGCGGGGACAGGGGCCTACAATGAGCAGTTCTTC.

The chain is built from TRBV25-1 and TRBJ1-2; 7 bases agree with TRBD1. Germline CDR1 MGHDK, CDR2 SYGVNS. Germline trimming cut 7 bases from V and 6 bases from J; bases unmatched to any gene: 8. The CDR3 spans 13 residues. CDR3 DNA: TGTGCCAGCACCCGAGGGGGCATGGATGGCTACACCTTC. Residues: CASTRGGMDGYTF.

J is TRBJ2-3 and V is TRBV4-3, with 12 bases fitting TRBD1. The ends lost 0 bases at V and 1 base at J; junction bases unmatched: 5. Germline V gives CDR1 LGHNA, CDR2 YSLEER. CDR3 size: 18 residues. The DNA of the CDR3 is TGCGCCAGCAGCCAAGAAGGGACAGGGGGCTTTGGCACAGATACGCAGTATTTT. Translating gives CASSQEGTGGFGTDTQYF.

The chain is built from TRBV6-5 and TRBJ2-1; 12 nucleotides agree with TRBD1. CDR1 is MNHEY, CDR2 SVGAGI, per germline. The CDR3 loop spans 16 amino acids. J was trimmed by 7 bases and V by 2 bases; bases with no gene match: 6. This CDR3 is CASSYLGQGARNEQFF. The CDR3 DNA is TGTGCCAGCAGTTACCTGGGACAGGGGGCGAGGAATGAGCAGTTCTTC.

The rearrangement links TRBV9 to TRBJ2-1, with a weak D call TRBD1 (7 bases). CDR1 and CDR2 from the germline V gene are SGDLS and YYNGEE. V was shortened by 4 bases and J by 0 bases, with 11 bases between the two germline ends. There are 15 residues in the CDR3. CDR3 in amino acids: CASSPGGSSYNEQFF. CDR3 coding DNA: TGTGCCAGCAGCCCAGGGGGGAGCTCCTACAATGAGCAGTTCTTC.

The chain links TRBV10-3 to TRBJ2-5, with 11 bases that match TRBD1. In germline, CDR1 is ENHRY, CDR2 SYGVKD. After removal of 0 bases from V and 5 bases from J, the junction contained 5 bases not matched to a gene. The CDR3 totals 16 residues. In DNA, the CDR3 is TGTGCCATCAGTGAGTCTAGCTGGACAGGGGGCGAGACCCAGTACTTC. Translation gives CAISESSWTGGETQYF.

This chain connects TRBV7-8 to TRBJ2-7; 9 positions match TRBD1. The CDR3 spans 16 residues. V trimming: 5 bases; J trimming: 0 bases; junction bases outside the gene matches: 8. CDR1 SGHVS and CDR2 FQNEAQ come from the germline V gene. The CDR3 reads CASSPRGQGGSYEQYF. The CDR3 DNA is TGTGCCAGCAGCCCGAGGGGACAGGGAGGCTCCTACGAGCAGTACTTC.

The gene calls are TRBV4-2 and TRBJ2-2; 9 nucleotides match TRBD2. Unmatched junction bases numbered 11, after V lost 4 bases and J lost 5 bases. Germline CDR1 reads LGHNA; CDR2 reads YNFKEQ. The length of the CDR3 is 17 residues. The CDR3 coding sequence is TGTGCCAGCAGCCCCTACACGGGACTAGCTGTGACCGGGGAGCTGTTTTTT. This translates into CASSPYTGLAVTGELFF.

The V call is TRBV4-1, the J call TRBJ1-4; D is perhaps TRBD1 (5 bases). The V gene's germline CDR1 is MGHRA and CDR2 YSYEKL. The CDR3 has 16 residues. Trimming removed 1 base from V and 2 bases from J, with 11 bases in between. The CDR3 DNA follows: TGCGCCAGCAGCCAAGGAATCGGGGGGACTAATGAAAAACTGTTTTTT. It is translated as CASSQGIGGTNEKLFF.

This clone was counted only a few times. This rearrangement joins TRBV27 to TRBJ1-4; TRBD1 might be the D (5 bases). V was shortened by 5 bases and J by 2 bases, with 6 bases between the two germline ends. Germline assignment: CDR1 MNHEY and CDR2 SMNVEV (reference sequence). The CDR3 is 13 residues long. The CDR3 coding sequence is TGTGCCAGCAGTGGGGGGACTAATGAAAAACTGTTTTTT. Its protein product is CASSGGTNEKLFF.

This chain uses TRBV7-9 with TRBJ2-5, with 8 bases that match TRBD2. Per germline, CDR1 SEHNR and CDR2 FQNEAQ (reference sequence). J lost 0 bases, V lost 3 bases, and 6 bases had no gene match. This CDR3 region has 16 residues. The DNA for the CDR3 is TGTGCCAGCAGCTTTAGCGGGACACAGTACCAAGAGACCCAGTACTTC. Translated, it gives CASSFSGTQYQETQYF.

The chain joins TRBV29-1 to TRBJ1-2; no reliable D call. This CDR3 has 12 amino acids. V dropped 5 bases and J dropped 4 bases, with 11 bases sitting between them. Germline CDR1 is SQVTM and CDR2 is ANQGSEA. The CDR3 sequence is CSVNTASYGYTF. The DNA for the CDR3 is TGCAGCGTTAACACAGCCTCCTATGGCTACACCTTC.

This clone has only one observation. DNA of the CDR3: TGTGCCAGTAGTCGCTCCTCCAGGGCGGGAGACATCGAGCAGTACTTC. This gives the protein CASSRSSRAGDIEQYF. This chain connects TRBV19 to TRBJ2-7; 7 bases align to TRBD2. Trimming removed 5 bases from V and 6 bases from J; junction bases left unmatched: 16. The germline gives CDR1 LNHDA, CDR2 SQIVND (reference sequence). CDR3 length: 16 amino acids.

This clone was detected a few times. The chain employs TRBV28 and TRBJ2-7, with TRBD2 identical over 14 bases. There are 16 residues in the CDR3. Germline V lookup: CDR1 MDHEN, CDR2 SYDVKM. J was trimmed by 6 bases and V by 1 base; bases with no gene match: 5. The DNA for the CDR3 is TGTGCCAGCAGTTTATCCCGACTAGCGGGAGGGGGCGAGCAGTACTTC. As protein: CASSLSRLAGGGEQYF.

The gene calls are TRBV4-1 and TRBJ2-7; the match to TRBD1 covers 7 bases. Germline CDR1 reads MGHRA; CDR2 reads YSYEKL. This CDR3 contains 14 residues. J lost 2 bases, V lost 2 bases, and 3 bases had no gene match. The CDR3 DNA reads as TGCGCCAGCAGCCAACGGACAGGACCCTACGAGCAGTACTTC. Translation: CASSQRTGPYEQYF.

The V gene is TRBV6-5, the J gene TRBJ1-1, with D hard to call. The CDR3 consists of 12 residues. Trimming left V 6 bases short and J 6 bases short, with 11 bases between. Germline V CDR1 and CDR2: MNHEY, SVGAGI. The CDR3: CASRRRGSEAFF. CDR3 bases: TGTGCCAGCAGACGGAGAGGGTCTGAAGCTTTCTTT.

This clone was counted a single time. V usage is TRBV7-8 and J usage is TRBJ2-1, with D maybe TRBD1 (6 bases). Between the trimmed V and J ends, which lost 6 bases and 4 bases, there was a span of 16 bases. CDR1 and CDR2 (germline): SGHVS, FQNEAQ. This CDR3 has 15 amino acids. Written as DNA, the CDR3 is TGTGCCAGCAGGGCCGGGACACGCGCTTACAATGAGCAGTTCTTC. Amino acids: CASRAGTRAYNEQFF.

The V gene is TRBV21-1, the J gene TRBJ2-7; the table's D gene call, TRBD1, was not cross checked with the DNA. TRBV21-1 is annotated as a pseudogene. The CDR3 totals 15 residues. CDR3 bases: TGTGCCAGCAGCAAGGGACAGGGGATCCTCTACGAGCAGTACTTC. Protein product: CASSKGQGILYEQYF.

The J gene is TRBJ1-1, the V gene TRBV13; possibly TRBD1 for D (6 bases). The CDR3 totals 13 residues. Germline CDR1 reads PRHDT; CDR2 reads FYEKMQ (reference sequence). The V end lost 5 bases, the J end lost 6 bases, and 13 bases lay between the germline ends. CDR3 nucleotide sequence: TGTGCCAGCAGCGCCGGACAGCACGCTGAAGCTTTCTTT. Translating gives CASSAGQHAEAFF. The whole variable domain, remainder taken from reference TRBV13 and TRBJ1-1, is AAGVIQSPRHLIKEKRETATLKCYPIPRHDTVYWYQQGPGQDPQFLISFYEKMQSDKGSIPDRFSAQQFSDYHSELNMSSLELGDSALYFCASSAGQHAEAFFGQGTRLTVV.

V and J are TRBV2 and TRBJ2-1; 11 nucleotides match TRBD2. This CDR3 region has 14 residues. Trimming removed 7 bases from V and 5 bases from J; junction bases left unmatched: 4. Germline CDR1 and CDR2: SNHLY and FYNNEI. The CDR3 sequence: CASTGGLADNEQFF. The CDR3 DNA follows: TGTGCCAGCACGGGGGGACTAGCGGACAATGAGCAGTTCTTC.

The rearrangement joins TRBV6-1 to TRBJ1-5, with 11 bases that match TRBD1. The CDR3 extends over 16 amino acids. Germline V gives CDR1 MNHNS, CDR2 SASEGT. V trimming: 4 bases; J trimming: 0 bases; junction bases outside the gene matches: 2. This chain's CDR3 is CASSGGQGASNQPQHF. Here the CDR3 DNA reads TGTGCCAGCAGTGGTGGACAGGGGGCTAGCAATCAGCCCCAGCATTTT.

The chain couples TRBV19 to TRBJ1-3; a possible D gene is TRBD1 (6 bases). Germline V lookup: CDR1 LNHDA, CDR2 SQIVND (reference sequence). V shed 6 bases and J shed 0 bases, with 12 bases lying between them. The CDR3 totals 15 residues. This CDR3 reads CASSLGQYSGNTIYF. DNA of the CDR3: TGTGCCAGTAGCCTTGGACAGTACTCTGGAAACACCATATATTTT.